This T cell receptor (beta chain) was profiled in a study of T cells in pancreatic ductal adenocarcinoma. The selected patients with pancreatic ductal adenocarcinoma had surgery but no neoadjuvant therapy. Generated by immunoSEQ multiplex PCR, the TCRdb table keeps only in-frame clones and is missing some. Among around 2,500 clones, 84% were seen once, and the ten largest hold around 7%. The specimen sequenced was pancreatic tumor tissue. The sequence derives from a human donor with pancreatic ductal adenocarcinoma.

CDR3 nucleotides: TGTGCCAGCAGCTCTACAGGGCTTGAGCAGTACTTC. Its protein product is CASSSTGLEQYF. This chain connects TRBV11-2 to TRBJ2-7, with TRBD1 as a possible D gene (6 bases). Germline CDR1 is SGHAT and CDR2 is FQNNGV. V was cut by 4 bases and J by 7 bases, with 11 bases left in between. The CDR3 totals 12 residues.